The following is a T cell receptor (beta chain) sequence with its context. The length of the CDR3 is 15 residues. Germline assignment: CDR1 SEHNR and CDR2 FQNEAQ (reference sequence). Trimming cost V 5 bases and J 6 bases, with 17 bases left between them. The data derive from a study of blood T cell repertoires in COVID-19. Produced via immunoSEQ multiplex PCR; TCRdb's table is partial and in-frame only. The sample comprises about 130,000 clones, about four fifths of which are singletons, and 15% to 20% rests with the top ten. The chain uses TRBV7-9 and TRBJ2-4, with D perhaps TRBD2 (7 bases). The receptor was isolated from a woman of 80 years or more with acute or convalescent COVID-19. The sequenced sample was peripheral blood. CDR3 sequence (DNA): TGTGCCAGCAGCGGGGAGGGGGAGCGAGGAAACATTCAGTACTTC. Translating it yields CASSGEGERGNIQYF.